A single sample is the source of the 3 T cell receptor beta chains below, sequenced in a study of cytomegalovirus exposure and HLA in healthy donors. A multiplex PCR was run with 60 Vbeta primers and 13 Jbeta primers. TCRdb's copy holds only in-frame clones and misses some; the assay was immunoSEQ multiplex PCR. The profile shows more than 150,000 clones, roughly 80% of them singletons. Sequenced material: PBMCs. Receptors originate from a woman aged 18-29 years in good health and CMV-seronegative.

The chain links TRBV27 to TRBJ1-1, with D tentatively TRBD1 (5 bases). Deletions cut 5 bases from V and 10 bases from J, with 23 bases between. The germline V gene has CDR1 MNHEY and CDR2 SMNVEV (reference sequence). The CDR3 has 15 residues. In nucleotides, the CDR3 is TGTGCCAGCAGTCCCACCAGACAGCTCCAAGGGCGAGCTTTCTTT. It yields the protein CASSPTRQLQGRAFF.

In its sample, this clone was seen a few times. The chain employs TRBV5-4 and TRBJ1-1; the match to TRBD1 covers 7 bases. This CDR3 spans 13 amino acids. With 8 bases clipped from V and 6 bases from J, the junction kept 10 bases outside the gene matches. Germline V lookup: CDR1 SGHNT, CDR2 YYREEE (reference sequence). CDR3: CASRGQDHPEAFF. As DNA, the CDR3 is TGTGCCAGTAGAGGACAGGACCACCCTGAAGCTTTCTTT.

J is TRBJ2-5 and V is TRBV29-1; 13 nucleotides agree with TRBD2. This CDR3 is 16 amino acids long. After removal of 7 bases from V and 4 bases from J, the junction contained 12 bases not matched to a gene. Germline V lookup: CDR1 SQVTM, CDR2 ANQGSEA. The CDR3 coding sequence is TGCAGCGCTGGGGGACTAGCGGGAATTTTTATAGAGACCCAGTACTTC. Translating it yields CSAGGLAGIFIETQYF.